This T cell receptor beta chain was sequenced for a study of regulatory T cells in long-lasting Graves disease. The time point here: newly diagnosed GD, antithyroid drugs for less than 3 months. The TCR library used RNA extracted from PBMCs. Graves' disease diagnosis used American Thyroid Association guidelines. This clonotype was recorded many times. Its antigen is currently unknown. This CDR3 comprises 18 residues. CDR1 ENHRY and CDR2 SYGVKD come from the germline V gene. V lost 6 bases to trimming and J lost 3 bases; unmatched junction nucleotides: 11. Construction of the TCR beta libraries employed iRepertoire HTBI primers in conjunction with Arm-PCR of CDR3 regions. MiXCR, run by TCRdb on the multiplex PCR reads, gives a single entry per CDR3 protein. The sample records about 320,000 distinct CDR3 sequences, 15% to 20% being singletons. Whole-study findings and limits: Relative to newly diagnosed Graves' patients, persistent ones had lower TCR diversity. Under persistent disease, TRBV28, TRBJ1-2 and TRBJ2-5 were used preferentially.

V gene TRBV10-3 combines with J gene TRBJ2-3; TRBD2 agrees at 14 bases. The TCR comes from a female donor with Graves disease. Sample: peripheral blood mononuclear cells (PBMCs), taken at new diagnosis, from a patient treated with antithyroid drugs. CDR3 in DNA: TGTGCCATCAGCCTAGGACTAGCGGGAGGAGGAGAAACAGATACGCAGTATTTT. The encoded protein is CAISLGLAGGGETDTQYF.